These T cell receptor beta chains were read from a single sample in a study of cytomegalovirus exposure and HLA in healthy donors. Using immunoSEQ multiplex PCR, the repertoire was profiled, and TCRdb retains in-frame clones only, with some absent. This repertoire shows roughly 98,000 clones, 65% to 85% found once; its top ten account for around 3%. Sequencing was carried out using PBMCs. Receptors originate from a man aged 40-50 years in good health and CMV-seronegative. CDR3s include the opening cysteine and the closing phenylalanine or tryptophan. Fields, in order: V gene, clone size, D gene, J gene, CDR3 protein, CDR3 DNA. D genes are given only for firm matches. Not all rows give a size; the values are once, few, many and, for expanded clones, a class.

v_call: TRBV5-1; clone_size: NA; d_call: NA; j_call: TRBJ2-2; cdr3_aa: CASSLAGSANTGELFF; cdr3_nt: TGCGCCAGCAGCTTGGCGGGGAGCGCGAACACCGGGGAGCTGTTTTTT
v_call: TRBV7-3; clone_size: few; d_call: TRBD1; j_call: TRBJ1-1; cdr3_aa: CASSLTRGTEAFF; cdr3_nt: TGTGCCAGCAGCTTAACCAGGGGGACTGAAGCTTTCTTT
v_call: TRBV6-1; clone_size: NA; d_call: NA; j_call: TRBJ2-1; cdr3_aa: CASSERGKRTNEQFF; cdr3_nt: TGTGCCAGCAGTGAGCGCGGGAAGCGGACCAATGAGCAGTTCTTC
v_call: TRBV12-5; clone_size: NA; d_call: NA; j_call: TRBJ1-2; cdr3_aa: CASGLNGGVGYTF; cdr3_nt: TGTGCTAGTGGACTCAACGGGGGGGTCGGCTACACCTTC
v_call: TRBV7-2; clone_size: NA; d_call: NA; j_call: TRBJ1-5; cdr3_aa: CASSLVVNSNQPQHF; cdr3_nt: TGTGCCAGCAGCTTAGTTGTCAATAGCAATCAGCCCCAGCATTTT
v_call: TRBV28; clone_size: NA; d_call: NA; j_call: TRBJ1-1; cdr3_aa: CASSRDWDTEAFF; cdr3_nt: TGTGCCAGCAGCCGGGACTGGGACACTGAAGCTTTCTTT
v_call: TRBV2; clone_size: NA; d_call: NA; j_call: TRBJ2-1; cdr3_aa: CASSPVSNEQFF; cdr3_nt: TGTGCCAGCAGCCCCGTCTCCAATGAGCAGTTCTTC
v_call: TRBV29-1; clone_size: NA; d_call: TRBD1; j_call: TRBJ2-7; cdr3_aa: CSVGGQRLYEQYF; cdr3_nt: TGCAGCGTTGGGGGACAGAGACTCTACGAGCAGTACTTC
v_call: TRBV5-1; clone_size: NA; d_call: TRBD1; j_call: TRBJ1-2; cdr3_aa: CASSGDSFNYGYTF; cdr3_nt: TGCGCCAGCAGCGGGGACAGCTTTAACTATGGCTACACCTTC
v_call: TRBV28; clone_size: NA; d_call: TRBD1; j_call: TRBJ1-2; cdr3_aa: CASSPGQGSYGYTF; cdr3_nt: TGTGCCAGCAGTCCGGGACAGGGCAGCTATGGCTACACCTTC
v_call: TRBV5-1; clone_size: once; d_call: NA; j_call: TRBJ2-2; cdr3_aa: CASSLVEQGGTGELFF; cdr3_nt: TGCGCCAGCAGCTTGGTTGAGCAGGGTGGCACCGGGGAGCTGTTTTTT
v_call: TRBV6-1; clone_size: NA; d_call: NA; j_call: TRBJ1-1; cdr3_aa: CASRLSGTLNTEAFF; cdr3_nt: TGTGCCAGCAGACTTTCAGGAACCTTGAACACTGAAGCTTTCTTT
v_call: TRBV4-2; clone_size: few; d_call: TRBD1; j_call: TRBJ1-2; cdr3_aa: CASSRDREDGYTF; cdr3_nt: TGTGCCAGCAGCCGGGACAGGGAAGACGGCTACACCTTC
v_call: TRBV28; clone_size: NA; d_call: NA; j_call: TRBJ1-1; cdr3_aa: CASSPLLGTTNTEAFF; cdr3_nt: TGTGCCAGCAGTCCTTTACTTGGGACAACGAACACTGAAGCTTTCTTT
v_call: TRBV29-1; clone_size: few; d_call: NA; j_call: TRBJ1-5; cdr3_aa: CSVGLNSNQPQHF; cdr3_nt: TGCAGCGTGGGACTGAATAGCAATCAGCCCCAGCATTTT
v_call: TRBV11-2; clone_size: NA; d_call: TRBD2; j_call: TRBJ2-1; cdr3_aa: CASSLAGAGVGFDEQFF; cdr3_nt: TGTGCCAGCAGCTTAGCTGGTGCGGGAGTTGGATTCGATGAGCAGTTCTTC
v_call: TRBV2; clone_size: NA; d_call: NA; j_call: TRBJ2-3; cdr3_aa: CASERVTDTQYF; cdr3_nt: TGTGCCAGCGAGAGGGTAACAGATACGCAGTATTTT
v_call: TRBV7-7; clone_size: NA; d_call: NA; j_call: TRBJ1-3; cdr3_aa: CASSLGSGIGNTIYF; cdr3_nt: TGTGCTAGCAGCTTGGGGTCGGGGATCGGAAACACCATATATTTT
v_call: TRBV4-2; clone_size: few; d_call: TRBD2; j_call: TRBJ2-7; cdr3_aa: CASSQGLAGEYYEQYF; cdr3_nt: TGTGCCAGCAGCCAAGGTCTAGCGGGAGAGTACTACGAGCAGTACTTC
v_call: TRBV5-6; clone_size: NA; d_call: NA; j_call: TRBJ1-2; cdr3_aa: CASSRGGGYGYTF; cdr3_nt: TGTGCCAGCAGCCGCGGGGGAGGCTATGGCTACACCTTC
v_call: TRBV10-1; clone_size: NA; d_call: TRBD1; j_call: TRBJ2-7; cdr3_aa: CASSESGGTGYEQYF; cdr3_nt: TGCGCCAGCAGTGAGAGTGGGGGGACAGGATACGAGCAGTACTTC
v_call: TRBV18; clone_size: NA; d_call: TRBD1; j_call: TRBJ2-7; cdr3_aa: CASSPQGETYEQYF; cdr3_nt: TGTGCCAGCTCGCCACAGGGGGAAACCTACGAGCAGTACTTC
v_call: TRBV5-1; clone_size: NA; d_call: TRBD2; j_call: TRBJ2-3; cdr3_aa: CASGGGAARDTQYF; cdr3_nt: TGCGCCAGCGGCGGGGGGGCAGCTCGGGATACGCAGTATTTT
v_call: TRBV10-1; clone_size: NA; d_call: TRBD1; j_call: TRBJ2-5; cdr3_aa: CASSAKHDRGRETQYF; cdr3_nt: TGCGCCAGCAGTGCGAAACATGACAGGGGACGAGAGACCCAGTACTTC
v_call: TRBV30; clone_size: NA; d_call: TRBD1; j_call: TRBJ1-5; cdr3_aa: CALTTGTRLNQPQHF; cdr3_nt: TGTGCCCTTACGACAGGGACGAGACTTAATCAGCCCCAGCATTTT
v_call: TRBV27; clone_size: NA; d_call: NA; j_call: TRBJ1-3; cdr3_aa: CASSLGEVEGVGPLSGNTIYF; cdr3_nt: TGTGCCAGCAGTTTAGGGGAAGTGGAGGGAGTGGGTCCTCTCTCTGGAAACACCATATATTTT
v_call: TRBV7-2; clone_size: NA; d_call: NA; j_call: TRBJ2-2; cdr3_aa: CASSLGGNTGELFF; cdr3_nt: TGTGCCAGCAGCTTAGGAGGAAACACCGGGGAGCTGTTTTTT
v_call: TRBV2; clone_size: NA; d_call: NA; j_call: TRBJ1-2; cdr3_aa: CASREHYGYTF; cdr3_nt: TGTGCCAGCAGAGAGCACTATGGCTACACCTTC
v_call: TRBV5-1; clone_size: NA; d_call: NA; j_call: TRBJ1-5; cdr3_aa: CASSNGDNQPQHF; cdr3_nt: TGCGCCAGCAGCAACGGGGACAATCAGCCCCAGCATTTT
v_call: TRBV7-9; clone_size: NA; d_call: NA; j_call: TRBJ2-3; cdr3_aa: CASSPRGPDTQYF; cdr3_nt: TGTGCCAGCAGCCCACGAGGCCCAGATACGCAGTATTTT
v_call: TRBV7-9; clone_size: NA; d_call: NA; j_call: TRBJ2-7; cdr3_aa: CASSPQQQGYEQYF; cdr3_nt: TGTGCCAGCAGCCCGCAACAACAGGGCTACGAGCAGTACTTC
v_call: TRBV10-2; clone_size: NA; d_call: NA; j_call: TRBJ2-1; cdr3_aa: CASSSGSSLRNNEQFF; cdr3_nt: TGCGCCAGCAGCAGTGGCAGCAGTTTGCGGAACAATGAGCAGTTCTTC
v_call: TRBV28; clone_size: NA; d_call: NA; j_call: TRBJ1-6; cdr3_aa: CASTEGETFASPLHF; cdr3_nt: TGTGCCAGCACCGAAGGGGAAACCTTTGCGTCACCCCTCCACTTT
v_call: TRBV7-6; clone_size: NA; d_call: NA; j_call: TRBJ2-7; cdr3_aa: CASSLDPGEGEQYF; cdr3_nt: TGTGCCAGCAGCTTAGATCCAGGGGAGGGCGAGCAGTACTTC
v_call: TRBV27; clone_size: NA; d_call: NA; j_call: TRBJ1-4; cdr3_aa: CASTKHEKLFF; cdr3_nt: TGTGCCAGCACCAAGCATGAAAAACTGTTTTTT
v_call: TRBV6-4; clone_size: few; d_call: NA; j_call: TRBJ2-2; cdr3_aa: CASSEVTSTGELFF; cdr3_nt: TGTGCCAGCAGTGAGGTCACTTCAACCGGGGAGCTGTTTTTT
v_call: TRBV19; clone_size: NA; d_call: NA; j_call: TRBJ1-1; cdr3_aa: CASSTFASMVNTEAFF; cdr3_nt: TGTGCCAGTAGCACCTTCGCGAGCATGGTGAACACTGAAGCTTTCTTT
v_call: TRBV5-4; clone_size: NA; d_call: NA; j_call: TRBJ2-7; cdr3_aa: CASSFRTNDEQYF; cdr3_nt: TGTGCCAGCAGCTTTCGGACTAACGACGAGCAGTACTTC
v_call: TRBV6-1; clone_size: NA; d_call: TRBD1; j_call: TRBJ2-7; cdr3_aa: CASTPSDRGRHEQYF; cdr3_nt: TGTGCCAGCACTCCCTCGGACAGGGGCCGCCACGAGCAGTACTTC
v_call: TRBV5-4; clone_size: once; d_call: NA; j_call: TRBJ2-2; cdr3_aa: CASTRGAGNTGELFF; cdr3_nt: TGTGCCAGCACCCGCGGGGCAGGGAACACCGGGGAGCTGTTTTTT
v_call: TRBV27; clone_size: NA; d_call: TRBD1; j_call: TRBJ1-6; cdr3_aa: CASSQQGAYNSPLHF; cdr3_nt: TGTGCCAGCAGTCAACAGGGGGCCTATAATTCACCCCTCCACTTT
v_call: TRBV20-1; clone_size: NA; d_call: NA; j_call: TRBJ1-3; cdr3_aa: CSATSGNTIYF; cdr3_nt: TGCAGTGCTACTTCTGGAAACACCATATATTTT
v_call: TRBV29-1; clone_size: once; d_call: NA; j_call: TRBJ2-3; cdr3_aa: CSVDGAGTDTQYF; cdr3_nt: TGCAGCGTCGACGGGGCGGGGACAGATACGCAGTATTTT
v_call: TRBV10-2; clone_size: few; d_call: NA; j_call: TRBJ2-7; cdr3_aa: CASSDSGTTGQYF; cdr3_nt: TGCGCCAGCAGTGACTCAGGCACGACCGGGCAGTACTTC
v_call: TRBV29-1; clone_size: NA; d_call: NA; j_call: TRBJ2-7; cdr3_aa: CSARGAGGGEQYF; cdr3_nt: TGCAGCGCTCGAGGGGCAGGGGGAGGCGAGCAGTACTTC
v_call: TRBV7-9; clone_size: NA; d_call: NA; j_call: TRBJ2-6; cdr3_aa: CASSLGTVLLSGANVLTF; cdr3_nt: TGTGCCAGCAGCTTAGGGACAGTACTTCTCTCTGGGGCCAACGTCCTGACTTTC
v_call: TRBV5-1; clone_size: NA; d_call: TRBD2; j_call: TRBJ2-7; cdr3_aa: CASSATSGGSYEQYF; cdr3_nt: TGCGCCAGCAGCGCGACTAGCGGGGGCTCCTACGAGCAGTACTTC
v_call: TRBV5-4; clone_size: few; d_call: NA; j_call: TRBJ2-3; cdr3_aa: CASSLGPRVEQYF; cdr3_nt: TGTGCCAGCAGCTTAGGCCCGAGGGTAGAGCAGTATTTT
v_call: TRBV27; clone_size: NA; d_call: TRBD1; j_call: TRBJ1-2; cdr3_aa: CASSSGRTGLPNYGYTF; cdr3_nt: TGTGCCAGCAGTTCCGGAAGGACAGGCCTCCCTAACTATGGCTACACCTTC
v_call: TRBV14; clone_size: NA; d_call: NA; j_call: TRBJ2-3; cdr3_aa: CASSHTGYTDTQYF; cdr3_nt: TGTGCCAGCAGCCATACAGGGTATACAGATACGCAGTATTTT
v_call: TRBV2; clone_size: NA; d_call: TRBD2; j_call: TRBJ2-1; cdr3_aa: CASTVLAGNNEQFF; cdr3_nt: TGTGCCAGCACAGTTCTAGCGGGTAACAATGAGCAGTTCTTC
v_call: TRBV5-1; clone_size: NA; d_call: TRBD2; j_call: TRBJ2-1; cdr3_aa: CASSLSLAGNEQFF; cdr3_nt: TGCGCCAGCAGCTTGTCACTAGCGGGAAATGAGCAGTTCTTC
v_call: TRBV19; clone_size: NA; d_call: NA; j_call: TRBJ2-3; cdr3_aa: CASSIDTGKATDTQYF; cdr3_nt: TGTGCCAGTAGTATAGATACAGGGAAGGCTACAGATACGCAGTATTTT
v_call: TRBV30; clone_size: NA; d_call: TRBD1; j_call: TRBJ1-2; cdr3_aa: CAWSQGAPGDGYTF; cdr3_nt: TGTGCCTGGAGTCAGGGGGCCCCGGGTGATGGCTACACCTTC
v_call: TRBV7-8; clone_size: NA; d_call: TRBD2; j_call: TRBJ2-1; cdr3_aa: CASSPTSGRGYNEQFF; cdr3_nt: TGTGCCAGCAGCCCTACCAGCGGGAGAGGTTACAATGAGCAGTTCTTC
v_call: TRBV28; clone_size: NA; d_call: NA; j_call: TRBJ2-5; cdr3_aa: CASSLTYGGEGLETQYF; cdr3_nt: TGTGCCAGCAGTTTAACGTACGGGGGAGAAGGACTGGAGACCCAGTACTTC
v_call: TRBV2; clone_size: medium-sized; d_call: NA; j_call: TRBJ1-1; cdr3_aa: CASREDLTNTEAFF; cdr3_nt: TGTGCCAGCCGTGAGGACTTGACGAACACTGAAGCTTTCTTT
v_call: TRBV7-2; clone_size: NA; d_call: NA; j_call: TRBJ2-7; cdr3_aa: CASSLAQWQASYEQYF; cdr3_nt: TGTGCCAGCAGCTTAGCTCAGTGGCAGGCGTCCTACGAGCAGTACTTC
v_call: TRBV7-8; clone_size: NA; d_call: TRBD1; j_call: TRBJ1-4; cdr3_aa: CASSLWTGGNEKLFF; cdr3_nt: TGTGCCAGCAGCCTCTGGACAGGGGGGAACGAAAAACTGTTTTTT